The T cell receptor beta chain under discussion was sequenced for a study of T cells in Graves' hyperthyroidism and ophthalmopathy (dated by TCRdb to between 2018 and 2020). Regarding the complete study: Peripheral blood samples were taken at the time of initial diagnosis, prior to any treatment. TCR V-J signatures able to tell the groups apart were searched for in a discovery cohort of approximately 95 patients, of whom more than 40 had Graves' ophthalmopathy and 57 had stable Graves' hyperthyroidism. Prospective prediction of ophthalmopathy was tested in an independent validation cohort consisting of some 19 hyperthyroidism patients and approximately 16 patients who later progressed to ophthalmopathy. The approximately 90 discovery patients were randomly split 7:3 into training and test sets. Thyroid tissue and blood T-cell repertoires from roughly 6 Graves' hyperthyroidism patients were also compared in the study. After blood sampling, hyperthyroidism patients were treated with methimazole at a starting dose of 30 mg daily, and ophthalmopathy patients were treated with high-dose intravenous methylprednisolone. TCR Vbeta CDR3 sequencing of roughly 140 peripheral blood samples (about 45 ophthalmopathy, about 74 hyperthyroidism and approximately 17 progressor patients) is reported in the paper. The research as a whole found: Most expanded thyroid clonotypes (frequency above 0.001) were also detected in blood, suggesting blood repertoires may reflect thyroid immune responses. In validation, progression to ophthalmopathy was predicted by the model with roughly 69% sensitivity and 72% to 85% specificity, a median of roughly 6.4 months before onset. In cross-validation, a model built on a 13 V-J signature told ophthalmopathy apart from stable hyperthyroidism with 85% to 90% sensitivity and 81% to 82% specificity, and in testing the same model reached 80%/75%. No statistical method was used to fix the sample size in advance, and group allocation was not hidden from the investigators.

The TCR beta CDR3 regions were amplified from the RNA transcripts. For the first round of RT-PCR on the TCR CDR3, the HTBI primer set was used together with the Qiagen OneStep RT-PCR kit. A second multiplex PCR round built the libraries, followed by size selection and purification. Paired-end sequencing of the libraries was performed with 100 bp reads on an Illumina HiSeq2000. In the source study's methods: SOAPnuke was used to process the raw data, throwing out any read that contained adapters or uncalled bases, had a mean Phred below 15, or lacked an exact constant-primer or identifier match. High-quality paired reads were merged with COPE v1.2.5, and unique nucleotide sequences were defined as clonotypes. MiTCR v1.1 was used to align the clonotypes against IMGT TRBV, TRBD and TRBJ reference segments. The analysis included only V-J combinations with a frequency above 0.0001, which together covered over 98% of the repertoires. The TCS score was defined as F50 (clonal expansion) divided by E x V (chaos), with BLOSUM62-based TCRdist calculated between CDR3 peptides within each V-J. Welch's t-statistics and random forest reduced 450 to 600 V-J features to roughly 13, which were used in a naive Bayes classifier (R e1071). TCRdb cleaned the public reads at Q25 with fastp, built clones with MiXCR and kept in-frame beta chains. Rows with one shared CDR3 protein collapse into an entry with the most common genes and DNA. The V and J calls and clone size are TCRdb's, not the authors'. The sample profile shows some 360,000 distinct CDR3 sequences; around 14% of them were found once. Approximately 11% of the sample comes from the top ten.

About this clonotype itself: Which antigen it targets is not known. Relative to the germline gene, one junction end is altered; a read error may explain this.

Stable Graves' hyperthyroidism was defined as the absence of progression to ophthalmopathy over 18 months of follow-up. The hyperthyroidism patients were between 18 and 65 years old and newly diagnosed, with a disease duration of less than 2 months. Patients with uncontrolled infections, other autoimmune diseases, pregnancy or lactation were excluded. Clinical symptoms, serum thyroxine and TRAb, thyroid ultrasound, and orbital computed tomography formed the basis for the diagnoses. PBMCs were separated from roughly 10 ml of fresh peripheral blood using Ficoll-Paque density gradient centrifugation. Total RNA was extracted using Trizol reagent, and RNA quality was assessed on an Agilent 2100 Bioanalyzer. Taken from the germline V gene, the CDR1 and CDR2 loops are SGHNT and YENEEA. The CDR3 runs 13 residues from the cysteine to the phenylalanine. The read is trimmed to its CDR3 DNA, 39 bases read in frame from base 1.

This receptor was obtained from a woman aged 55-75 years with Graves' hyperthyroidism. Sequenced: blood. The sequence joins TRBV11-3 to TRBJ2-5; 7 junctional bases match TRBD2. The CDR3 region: CATSRQAGETQYF. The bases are TGTGCCACCAGCAGGCAAGCGGGGGAGACCCAGTACTTC. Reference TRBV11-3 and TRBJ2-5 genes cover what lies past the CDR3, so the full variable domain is EAGVVQSPRYKIIEKKQPVAFWCNPISGHNTLYWYLQNLGQGPELLIRYENEEAVDDSQLPKDRFSAERLKGVDSTLKIQPAELGDSAVYLCATSRQAGETQYFGPGTRLLVL.